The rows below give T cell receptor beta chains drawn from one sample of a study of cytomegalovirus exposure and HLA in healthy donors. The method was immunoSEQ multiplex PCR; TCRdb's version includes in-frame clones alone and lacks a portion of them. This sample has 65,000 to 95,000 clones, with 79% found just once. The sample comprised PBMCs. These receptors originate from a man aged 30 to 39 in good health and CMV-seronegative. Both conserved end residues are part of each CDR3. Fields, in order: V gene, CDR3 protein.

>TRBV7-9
CASSSLQGATDTQYF
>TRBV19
CAVKGGGENTQYF
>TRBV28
CASSLLTDTQYF
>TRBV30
CAWSPHRGAEQYF
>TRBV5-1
CASRSRYGLPGEAFF
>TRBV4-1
CASSHPGDTNYEQYF
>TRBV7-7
CASSLTGDLADTQYF
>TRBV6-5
CASGYQAGGRNTIYF
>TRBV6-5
CASSYRLTSSYNEQFF
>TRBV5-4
CASSQPDRENYGYTF
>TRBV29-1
CSVEWGPEDTQYF
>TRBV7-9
CASRYTGTVNEQFF
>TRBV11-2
CASSLVLGANTEAFF
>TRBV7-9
CASSWERGLQETQYF
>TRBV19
CASSGTPNQPQHF
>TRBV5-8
CASSLSGSRIETQYF
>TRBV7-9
CASPKTGTGVPGELFF